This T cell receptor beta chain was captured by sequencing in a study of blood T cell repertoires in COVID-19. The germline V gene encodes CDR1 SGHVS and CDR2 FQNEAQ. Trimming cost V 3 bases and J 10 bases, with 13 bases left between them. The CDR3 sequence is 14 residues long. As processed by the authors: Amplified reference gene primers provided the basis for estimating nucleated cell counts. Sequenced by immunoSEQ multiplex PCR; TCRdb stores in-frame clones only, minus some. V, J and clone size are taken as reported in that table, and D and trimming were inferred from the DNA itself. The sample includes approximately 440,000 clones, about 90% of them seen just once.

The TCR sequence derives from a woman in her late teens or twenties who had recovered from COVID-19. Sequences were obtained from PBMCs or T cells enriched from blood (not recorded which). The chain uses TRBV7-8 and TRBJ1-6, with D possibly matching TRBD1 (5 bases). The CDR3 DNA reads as TGTGCCAGCAGCTTCAGGGTAGTAGGATCACCCCTCCACTTT. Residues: CASSFRVVGSPLHF. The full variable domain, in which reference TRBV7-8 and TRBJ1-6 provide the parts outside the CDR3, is GAGVSQSPRYKVAKRGQDVALRCDPISGHVSLFWYQQALGQGPEFLTYFQNEAQLDKSGLPSDRFFAERPEGSVSTLKIQRTQQEDSAVYLCASSFRVVGSPLHFGNGTRLTVT.